This T cell receptor beta chain was identified during a study of metastatic and nonmetastatic thyroid tumors (dated by TCRdb to about 2020). In the study overall: Repertoires from peripheral blood and from tumor or nodule tissue samples of malignant and benign thyroid patients were compared.

None of the patients had been given any treatment before thyroid surgery. The study retrospectively analysed patient clinical samples collected from about 2012 to 2019 using T-cell receptor beta sequencing. Library preparation used PCR. TCRdb lists the instrument as Illumina HiSeq 4000. High-throughput sequencing was used to profile the TCR beta-chain CDR3 region of every patient. Turning to the authors' computational methods: A classifier to discriminate distant-metastatic papillary thyroid cancer patients was built from CDR3 differences across clinicopathological groups. The Shannon index was used to measure repertoire diversity, and the Morisita-Horn index was used to measure how similar tumor and blood repertoires were. The raw public data were reprocessed by TCRdb itself: fastp quality trimming at Q25, MiXCR clonotype calling, in-frame beta chains only. In this record, the V and J calls reflect TCRdb's handling and not the investigators' own analysis. The table for this sample lists roughly 40,000 clones; about a sixth of them were counted only once. The ten largest clones add up to 3% to 4.5% of the sample.

A remark on this clone: This receptor's antigen is unknown. A read error may account for a junction end that differs from germline.

From its cysteine to its phenylalanine, the CDR3 spans 17 amino acids. Just the 51-base CDR3 DNA is kept, in frame starting at base 1. Sequences MNHNY (CDR1) and SVGAGI (CDR2) are obtained from the germline V gene (reference sequence). Findings and caveats that apply to the study as a whole: In both blood and tumor samples, TCR beta diversity was reported to be significantly higher in malignant tumors than in benign nodules.

The sample comprised blood. The rearrangement joined TRBV6-6 to TRBJ2-7; 9 of the junction bases match TRBD1. The sequence was obtained from a female donor with papillary thyroid cancer or a benign thyroid nodule (not recorded which). Some clones in this sample may be carry-over from other donors' samples. The CDR3 protein sequence reads: CASSCSGQGSSSYGQYF. The DNA sequence reads TGTGCCAGCAGTTGCTCGGGACAGGGATCGAGCTCCTACGGGCAGTACTTC.